The next 23 T cell receptor beta chains were all read from a single sample in a study of CD8+ T cells in alopecia areata. Extraction of RNA preceded its reverse transcription into cDNA, which served as the sequencing template. Some clones are missing from TCRdb's copy, which holds only in-frame ones; the method was immunoSEQ multiplex PCR. Of 220,000 or so clones in the sample, about three fifths were seen once. The input for sequencing was CD4+ T cells sorted from blood, taken at week 0. These TCRs come from a human donor with alopecia areata.

The rearrangement links TRBV29-1 to TRBJ1-2, with 11 nucleotides matching TRBD1. Germline loops: CDR1 SQVTM, CDR2 ANQGSEA. The CDR3 sequence is 14 residues long. V lost 5 bases to trimming and J lost 6 bases; unmatched junction nucleotides: 8. DNA of the CDR3: TGCAGCGTTCTGCGATGGACAGGGGGCGATGGCTACACCTTC. Amino acid sequence: CSVLRWTGGDGYTF.

In this sample, this clone turned up a few times. The chain uses TRBV6-5 and TRBJ1-6, with D hard to call. Per germline, CDR1 MNHEY and CDR2 SVGAGI. Trimming left V 6 bases short and J 5 bases short, with 5 bases between. The CDR3 covers 12 residues. CDR3 protein: CASSDHNSPLHF. The CDR3 DNA follows: TGTGCCAGCAGCGACCATAATTCACCCCTCCACTTT.

CDR3 sequence (DNA): TGCGCCACCAGCAGTTCCTACTCTAATGAGCAGTTCTTC. Protein sequence: CATSSSYSNEQFF. The gene calls are TRBV10-1 and TRBJ2-1; D is unclear. Trimming cost V 10 bases and J 7 bases, with 17 bases left between them. CDR1 and CDR2 from the germline V gene are WNHNN and SYGVQD (reference sequence). This CDR3 is 13 amino acids long.

CDR3 protein: CASSLASGGEDTQYF. CDR3 nucleotide sequence: TGTGCCAGCAGCTTAGCGAGCGGGGGCGAGGATACGCAGTATTTT. The chain uses TRBV7-9 and TRBJ2-3; 8 bases line up with TRBD2. Germline V gene sequence: CDR1 SEHNR, CDR2 FQNEAQ (reference sequence). The CDR3 runs to 15 residues. Unmatched junction bases numbered 5, after V lost 0 bases and J lost 6 bases.

The J gene is TRBJ2-7, the V gene TRBV4-1; no reliable D call. V was shortened by 1 base and J by 0 bases, with 7 bases between the two germline ends. The length of the CDR3 is 14 residues. CDR1 is MGHRA, CDR2 YSYEKL, per germline. This CDR3 is CASSQVSISYEQYF. Here the CDR3 DNA reads TGCGCCAGCAGCCAAGTATCTATCTCCTACGAGCAGTACTTC.

The chain couples TRBV30 to TRBJ2-3; TRBD2 aligns across 9 bases. V lost 2 bases and J lost 7; bases outside the gene matches: 16. Germline assignment: CDR1 GTSNPN and CDR2 SVGIG (reference sequence). The CDR3 runs 17 residues. This chain's CDR3 is CAWSPAPVAGAHYTQYF. In nucleotides, the CDR3 is TGTGCCTGGAGTCCCGCCCCAGTAGCGGGGGCCCACTATACGCAGTATTTT.

J is TRBJ2-3 and V is TRBV7-8; maybe TRBD2 (5 bases). CDR3 length equals 17 residues. V was shortened by 0 bases and J by 1 base, with 14 bases between the two germline ends. Germline CDR1 SGHVS, CDR2 FQNEAQ. The CDR3 loop reads CASSLAASRTRTDTQYF. The CDR3 nucleotides are TGTGCCAGCAGCTTAGCGGCTAGCCGCACTCGCACAGATACGCAGTATTTT. Using reference TRBV7-8 and TRBJ2-3 for the parts outside the CDR3, the full variable domain is GAGVSQSPRYKVAKRGQDVALRCDPISGHVSLFWYQQALGQGPEFLTYFQNEAQLDKSGLPSDRFFAERPEGSVSTLKIQRTQQEDSAVYLCASSLAASRTRTDTQYFGPGTRLTVL.

A word on this clone: At one end, the junction sequence differs from germline, possibly due to a read error. This chain joins TRBV7-7 and TRBJ1-4, with D possibly matching TRBD1 (5 bases). The CDR3 extends over 15 amino acids. Germline loops: CDR1 SSHAT, CDR2 FNYEAQ (reference sequence). The CDR3, as DNA: TGTGCTAGCAGCCCCCAAGGGACGAGAAATGAAAAACTGTTTTTT. Protein: CASSPQGTRNEKLFF.

The chain is built from TRBV5-4 and TRBJ2-2; TRBD2 matches at 7 bases. Germline lookup yields CDR1 SGHNT and CDR2 YYREEE (reference sequence). J lost 0 bases, V lost 4 bases, and 9 bases had no gene match. This CDR3 is built from 17 residues. CDR3: CASSPLGGSANTGELFF. CDR3 DNA: TGTGCCAGCAGCCCCCTGGGCGGGAGCGCGAACACCGGGGAGCTGTTTTTT.

This rearrangement joins TRBV29-1 to TRBJ1-1; TRBD1 might be the D (5 bases). The V gene's germline CDR1 is SQVTM and CDR2 ANQGSEA. V was clipped by 5 bases and J by 3 bases, with 19 bases between them. The CDR3 has 15 residues. The CDR3 here is CSVHGSGLGDTEAFF. CDR3 DNA sequence: TGCAGCGTTCATGGGTCAGGACTAGGGGACACTGAAGCTTTCTTT.

This chain connects TRBV30 to TRBJ2-7, with 9 bases identical to TRBD2. Germline V gene lookup returns CDR1 GTSNPN and CDR2 SVGIG (reference sequence). The CDR3 is 14 amino acids. V lost 7 bases to trimming and J lost 1 base; unmatched junction nucleotides: 8. CDR3 nucleotides: TGTGCCTCAGGAGGGCTAGCGGGATCCTACGAGCAGTACTTC. This sequence encodes CASGGLAGSYEQYF.

This rearrangement joins TRBV6-1 to TRBJ2-7, with TRBD1 matching over 11 bases. The germline gives CDR1 MNHNS, CDR2 SASEGT. V lost 8 bases to trimming and J lost 3 bases; unmatched junction nucleotides: 3. The CDR3 is 13 residues long. The CDR3 protein is CASRDRGFYEQYF. The CDR3 bases are TGTGCCAGCCGGGACAGGGGGTTCTACGAGCAGTACTTC.

The chain carries TRBV5-6 and TRBJ2-7; 8 positions agree with TRBD2. Per germline, CDR1 SGHDT and CDR2 YYEEEE. The CDR3 sequence is 11 residues long. Trimming at V came to 3 bases and at J to 9 bases, leaving 2 bases not matched to a gene. The CDR3 nucleotides are TGTGCCAGCAGCTCTGGACTAGCGCAGTACTTC. Encoded protein: CASSSGLAQYF.

The chain recombines TRBV6-5 with TRBJ2-7; D not certain. The length of the CDR3 is 11 residues. CDR1 and CDR2 from the germline V gene are MNHEY and SVGAGI. Trimming shortened V by 2 bases and J by 5 bases, and 4 bases separated the two germline ends. CDR3 sequence: CASSYAHEQYF. Written as DNA, the CDR3 is TGTGCCAGCAGTTACGCCCACGAGCAGTACTTC.

The rearrangement uses TRBV7-9 and TRBJ2-3, with D uncertain. V lost 3 bases and J 5 bases, leaving 6 bases between the germline ends. The CDR3 loop spans 12 amino acids. Germline lookup yields CDR1 SEHNR and CDR2 FQNEAQ (reference sequence). The CDR3 coding sequence is TGTGCCAGCAGCTTGGGGAAAGATACGCAGTATTTT. Translation gives CASSLGKDTQYF.

V usage is TRBV29-1 and J usage is TRBJ1-5; 7 bases fit TRBD1. The ends lost 4 bases at V and 7 bases at J; junction bases unmatched: 16. CDR1 and CDR2 from the germline V gene are SQVTM and ANQGSEA. The CDR3 totals 16 residues. The CDR3 spells CSVVSVGGGAGQPQHF. In nucleotides, the CDR3 is TGCAGCGTTGTCTCAGTCGGAGGGGGCGCTGGACAGCCCCAGCATTTT.

The CDR3 protein is CSVDDREDYGYTF. As DNA, the CDR3 is TGCAGCGTTGACGACAGAGAGGACTATGGCTACACCTTC. The chain joins TRBV29-1 to TRBJ1-2; D is perhaps TRBD1 (5 bases). The CDR3 spans 13 residues. V dropped 3 bases and J dropped 3 bases, with 11 bases sitting between them. Germline V lookup: CDR1 SQVTM, CDR2 ANQGSEA.

This clone came up a few times. The chain is built from TRBV4-2 and TRBJ2-2; the D gene is possibly TRBD1 (6 bases). V shed 0 bases and J shed 2 bases, with 16 bases lying between them. The CDR3 length is 18 residues. Germline values: CDR1 LGHNA, CDR2 YNFKEQ. The DNA of the CDR3 is TGTGCCAGCAGCCAAGAGTGGAGGACAGTCAGTAACACCGGGGAGCTGTTTTTT. Translation: CASSQEWRTVSNTGELFF.

The chain is built from TRBV7-9 and TRBJ2-7; D is unclear. The CDR3 is 14 amino acids. Trimming removed 5 bases from V and 3 bases from J, with 14 bases in between. CDR1 and CDR2 from the germline V gene are SEHNR and FQNEAQ (reference sequence). This CDR3 reads CASSLDQGFYEQYF. CDR3 coding DNA: TGTGCCAGCAGCCTGGACCAAGGGTTCTACGAGCAGTACTTC.

This clone has more than one count but fewer than ten. The J gene is TRBJ2-1, the V gene TRBV7-8, with D maybe TRBD2 (5 bases). CDR1 and CDR2 (germline): SGHVS, FQNEAQ. There are 15 residues in the CDR3. V shed 5 bases and J shed 0 bases, with 11 bases lying between them. CDR3 sequence (DNA): TGTGCCAGCAGCCCTAGCTGGAGCTCCTACAATGAGCAGTTCTTC. As protein: CASSPSWSSYNEQFF.

This sequence joins TRBV4-2 and TRBJ2-1; D ambiguous. V dropped 4 bases and J dropped 0 bases, with 7 bases sitting between them. The CDR3 has 14 residues. The germline V gene has CDR1 LGHNA and CDR2 YNFKEQ. CDR3 nucleotides: TGTGCCAGCAGCCGGGGTAGCTCCTACAATGAGCAGTTCTTC. Translated, it gives CASSRGSSYNEQFF.

The rearrangement uses TRBV4-1 and TRBJ1-2; D gene unclear. The CDR3 has 13 residues. Trimming stripped 6 bases from V and 2 bases from J, with 10 bases between. Germline CDR1 and CDR2: MGHRA and YSYEKL. The CDR3 sequence is CASSSTVNYGYTF. The CDR3 nucleotides are TGCGCCAGCAGTTCAACAGTGAACTATGGCTACACCTTC.

V and J are TRBV29-1 and TRBJ1-1; D remains unclear. Germline loops: CDR1 SQVTM, CDR2 ANQGSEA. The CDR3 is 11 residues long. Trimming took 1 base from V and 3 from J, leaving 3 bases between them. Written as DNA, the CDR3 is TGCAGCGTTGAAGGGTACACTGAAGCTTTCTTT. Its protein is CSVEGYTEAFF.